This T cell receptor (beta chain) was found in a study of blood T cell repertoires in COVID-19. Study at large: The origin of the acute and convalescent COVID-19 samples was the United States, Italy and Spain. PBMCs, B-cell-depleted T cells, or T cells were the source of the cDNA or gDNA that made up the material.

Assay used: immunoSEQ multiplex PCR; TCRdb lists only in-frame clones, some missing. This sample has 170,000 or so clones, with about 87% found just once. Losses at the gene ends were 2 bases for V and 4 bases for J; bases not matched to a gene: 3. The germline V gene has CDR1 SGHNT and CDR2 YYREEE (reference sequence). CDR3 size: 15 residues. The V and J genes are TRBV5-4 and TRBJ1-6; TRBD1 matches 7 bases. Material for sequencing was peripheral blood. The clonotype was recovered from a man between 60 and 75 years old with COVID-19, enrolled during active disease. The CDR3 here is CASSFGTAYNSPLHF. CDR3 DNA sequence: TGTGCCAGCAGCTTCGGGACAGCTTATAATTCACCCCTCCACTTT.